These 18 T cell receptor beta chains originate from one sample sequenced in a study of T cells after yellow fever vaccination. TCRdb reprocessed the 5' RACE reads with MiXCR, giving one entry per CDR3 protein. The sample includes some 600,000 distinct CDR3 sequences, roughly a sixth of them seen just once. Sequences were derived from PBMCs, sampled 5 to 6 days after the first yellow fever vaccination. The receptors shown here come from a man aged 18 to 29 who received the YFV17D yellow fever vaccine.

This clonotype was seen only a few times. The V call is TRBV10-3, the J call TRBJ2-5; no clear D gene. V was pared by 0 bases and J by 1 base, with 9 bases between. The CDR3 is 15 residues long. Germline V gene sequence: CDR1 ENHRY, CDR2 SYGVKD. The CDR3 sequence is CAISESRISQETQYF. The CDR3 DNA follows: TGTGCCATCAGTGAGTCGAGGATCAGCCAAGAGACCCAGTACTTC.

Ten or more counts support this clonotype. V gene TRBV3-1 combines with J gene TRBJ2-1; D is unresolved. Germline V CDR1 and CDR2: LGHDT, YNNKEL (reference sequence). The V gene lost 4 bases and the J gene lost 3 bases, with 10 bases spanning the gap. The CDR3 extends over 14 amino acids. CDR3 nucleotides: TGTGCCAGCAGCCCGAGGCCTAACTACAATGAGCAGTTCTTC. It specifies CASSPRPNYNEQFF.

This chain uses TRBV7-2 with TRBJ1-2, with a possible D match to TRBD1 (6 bases). V was pared by 6 bases and J by 9 bases, with 17 bases between. The CDR3 loop spans 13 amino acids. CDR1 and CDR2 (germline): SGHTA, FQGNSA. The DNA for the CDR3 is TGTGCCAGCAGTTTACAGGGAATTGATCGCTACACCTTC. Protein sequence: CASSLQGIDRYTF.

Many counts were recorded for this clonotype. The chain recombines TRBV4-1 with TRBJ2-1, with 7 bases fitting TRBD2. Trimming at V came to 4 bases and at J to 1 base, leaving 4 bases not matched to a gene. The germline V gene encodes CDR1 MGHRA and CDR2 YSYEKL. This CDR3 has 15 amino acids. CDR3 protein: CASSLPGGSYNEQFF. The CDR3 nucleotides are TGCGCCAGCAGCCTCCCGGGGGGTTCCTACAATGAGCAGTTCTTC.

This clonotype has just a few counts. This sequence joins TRBV3-1 and TRBJ2-7, with a weak D call TRBD1 (6 bases). This CDR3 has 17 amino acids. V lost 5 bases and J lost 3, with 23 bases in between. Germline assignment: CDR1 LGHDT and CDR2 YNNKEL (reference sequence). This CDR3 is CASSSEAMDQGYYEQYF. In DNA, the CDR3 is TGTGCCAGCAGCTCCGAAGCGATGGACCAGGGGTACTACGAGCAGTACTTC.

This chain links TRBV20-1 with TRBJ1-5, with 11 bases fitting TRBD1. Germline assignment: CDR1 DFQATT and CDR2 SNEGSKA (reference sequence). The CDR3 spans 14 residues. V dropped 5 bases and J dropped 1; count of bases not matched to a gene: 1. Here the CDR3 reads CSARTGGSNQPQHF. The CDR3 nucleotides are TGCAGTGCTCGGACAGGGGGCAGCAATCAGCCCCAGCATTTT.

The CDR3, as DNA: TGTGCCAGCAGTTCCCGCCCGACTCGAGAAACAGATACGCAGTATTTT. Its protein is CASSSRPTRETDTQYF. V and J are TRBV6-2 or TRBV6-3 and TRBJ2-3, with D unclear. CDR1 is MNHEY and CDR2 is SVGEGT in the germline V gene. Trimming removed 4 bases at V and 3 bases at J, with 17 bases between. This CDR3 is 16 amino acids long.

This rearrangement joins TRBV9 to TRBJ1-5; TRBD1 might be the D (5 bases). The CDR3 totals 15 residues. V lost 1 base and J 5 bases, leaving 13 bases between the germline ends. CDR1 SGDLS and CDR2 YYNGEE come from the germline V gene. The DNA for the CDR3 is TGTGCCAGCAGCGTAAAGGGTAGGGGCGATCAGCCCCAGCATTTT. Translated, it gives CASSVKGRGDQPQHF.

The V call is TRBV7-9, the J call TRBJ1-1; unclear D gene. This CDR3 contains 15 residues. Germline lookup yields CDR1 SEHNR and CDR2 FQNEAQ (reference sequence). Trimming left V 5 bases short and J 5 bases short, with 18 bases between. CDR3 loop: CASSQPDSLRTEAFF. The CDR3 DNA reads as TGTGCCAGCAGCCAACCGGACTCCCTTCGGACTGAAGCTTTCTTT. Filled out from reference TRBV7-9 and TRBJ1-1, the complete variable domain reads DTGVSQNPRHKITKRGQNVTFRCDPISEHNRLYWYRQTLGQGPEFLTYFQNEAQLEKSRLLSDRFSAERPKGSFSTLEIQRTEQGDSAMYLCASSQPDSLRTEAFFGQGTRLTVV.

The chain employs TRBV19 and TRBJ2-7, with D possibly TRBD1 on 5 matching bases. CDR1 is LNHDA, CDR2 SQIVND, per germline (reference sequence). V dropped 5 bases and J dropped 7 bases, with 18 bases sitting between them. The length of the CDR3 is 14 residues. The CDR3 loop reads CASSPTTRQGEQYF. The DNA for the CDR3 is TGTGCCAGTAGTCCAACGACTCGCCAGGGTGAGCAGTACTTC. Combining the CDR3 with reference TRBV19 and TRBJ2-7 gives the whole variable domain DGGITQSPKYLFRKEGQNVTLSCEQNLNHDAMYWYRQDPGQGLRLIYYSQIVNDFQKGDIAEGYSVSREKKESFPLTVTSAQKNPTAFYLCASSPTTRQGEQYFGPGTRLTVT.

The chain joins TRBV5-1 to TRBJ2-2; D gene unclear. The CDR3 totals 15 residues. CDR1 and CDR2 (germline): SGHRS, YFSETQ. V gave up 4 bases and J gave up 0 bases, with 10 bases separating them. The CDR3 protein is CASSVTVANTGELFF. CDR3 DNA: TGCGCCAGCAGCGTCACAGTCGCGAACACCGGGGAGCTGTTTTTT. Complete variable domain (other parts from reference TRBV5-1 and TRBJ2-2): KAGVTQTPRYLIKTRGQQVTLSCSPISGHRSVSWYQQTPGQGLQFLFEYFSETQRNKGNFPGRFSGRQFSNSRSEMNVSTLELGDSALYLCASSVTVANTGELFFGEGSRLTVL.

This clonotype was counted a few times. The V and J genes are TRBV9 and TRBJ2-6; D is possibly TRBD1 (6 bases). The CDR3 contains 15 residues. Germline V gene sequence: CDR1 SGDLS, CDR2 YYNGEE. The V gene lost 0 bases and the J gene lost 2 bases, with 6 bases spanning the gap. The CDR3 DNA is TGTGCCAGCAGCGTAGAGGGGGCTGGGGCCAACGTCCTGACTTTC. It translates to CASSVEGAGANVLTF.

This clonotype turned up a few times. The junction does not match germline at one end; this may be a read error. The chain employs TRBV20-1 and TRBJ2-3, with 8 nucleotides matching TRBD1. CDR3 size: 13 residues. Per the germline V gene, CDR1 is DFQATT and CDR2 is SNEGSKA (reference sequence). In DNA form, the CDR3 reads TGCAGCGCTAGCCAGGGGGCCGGAGATACGCAGTATTTT. It is translated as CSASQGAGDTQYF.

The V call is TRBV6-1, the J call TRBJ2-2; 9 bases agree with TRBD1. Germline CDR1 is MNHNS and CDR2 is SASEGT. This CDR3 region has 15 residues. The J segment lost 3 bases and the V segment lost 4 bases, leaving 3 bases of the junction unmatched. CDR3 in amino acids: CASSGRTGDTGELFF. DNA for the CDR3: TGTGCCAGCAGTGGACGGACAGGGGACACCGGGGAGCTGTTTTTT.

The chain joins TRBV25-1 to TRBJ2-1; D might be TRBD1 (5 bases). CDR1 and CDR2 (germline): MGHDK, SYGVNS. This CDR3 spans 15 amino acids. Trimming took 1 base from V and 3 from J, leaving 10 bases between them. CDR3 nucleotides: TGTGCCAGCAGTGAATCGGTCAGGGTCTACAATGAGCAGTTCTTC. Translated: CASSESVRVYNEQFF.

The chain combines TRBV7-3 with TRBJ2-2; TRBD2 matches at 10 bases. The germline gives CDR1 SGHTA, CDR2 FQGTGA. The J segment lost 2 bases and the V segment lost 0 bases, leaving 15 bases of the junction unmatched. The CDR3 extends over 21 amino acids. CDR3 amino acids: CASSLTATGLAGATNTGELFF. The CDR3 DNA follows: TGTGCCAGCAGCTTAACGGCAACAGGGCTAGCGGGGGCCACCAACACCGGGGAGCTGTTTTTT.

This clonotype was recorded a few times. The rearrangement links TRBV25-1 to TRBJ2-7; 10 bases agree with TRBD2. Per the germline V gene, CDR1 is MGHDK and CDR2 is SYGVNS. J gave up 4 bases and V 3 bases, and 6 bases lay outside the gene matches. The CDR3 has 15 amino acids. CDR3 in amino acids: CASSDYASGGYEQYF. As DNA, the CDR3 is TGTGCCAGCAGTGATTATGCTAGCGGGGGTTACGAGCAGTACTTC.

This clonotype appeared many times. The chain combines TRBV5-6 with TRBJ2-3; 9 bases map to TRBD2. This CDR3 contains 15 residues. After removal of 2 bases from V and 6 bases from J, the junction contained 7 bases not matched to a gene. Germline assignment: CDR1 SGHDT and CDR2 YYEEEE. This CDR3 reads CASSLGGGASDTQYF. CDR3 in DNA: TGTGCCAGCAGCTTAGGCGGGGGGGCATCCGATACGCAGTATTTT.